This T cell receptor (beta chain) was profiled in a study of cytomegalovirus exposure and HLA in healthy donors. Study findings and constraints: Specificity of a few CMV-associated chains for CMV antigens was verified in vitro. Later, an analysis showed that TCR beta chains associated with HLA were more clonally expanded than others that were equally common.

Researchers ran the PCR with 60 Vbeta and 13 Jbeta primers. TCRdb's table, derived via immunoSEQ multiplex PCR, lists solely in-frame clones and lacks some. The sample lists 150,000 to 200,000 clones; roughly four fifths were seen once. On this clone itself: The target antigen is unknown.

Trimming pared 2 bases from V and 6 bases from J, leaving 18 bases between. Germline CDR1 is SGHTA and CDR2 is FQGTGA. CDR3 length: 16 amino acids. Sequenced: PBMCs. The receptor comes from a man aged 30-40 years in good health and CMV-seronegative. The chain carries TRBV7-3 and TRBJ2-3, with D perhaps TRBD2 (7 bases). The CDR3 sequence is CASSLVGGGPSDTQYF. The CDR3 DNA reads as TGTGCCAGCAGCTTAGTAGGGGGAGGGCCCTCCGATACGCAGTATTTT.